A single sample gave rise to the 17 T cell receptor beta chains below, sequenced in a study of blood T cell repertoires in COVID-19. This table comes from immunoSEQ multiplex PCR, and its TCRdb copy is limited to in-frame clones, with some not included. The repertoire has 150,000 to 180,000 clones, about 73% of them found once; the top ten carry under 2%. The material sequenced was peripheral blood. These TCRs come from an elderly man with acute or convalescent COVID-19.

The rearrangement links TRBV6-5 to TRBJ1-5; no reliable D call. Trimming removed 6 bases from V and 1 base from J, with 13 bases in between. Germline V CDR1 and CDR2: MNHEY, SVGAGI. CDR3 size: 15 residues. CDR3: CASSRGKGSNQPQHF. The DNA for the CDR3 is TGTGCCAGCAGCCGCGGAAAAGGCAGCAATCAGCCCCAGCATTTT.

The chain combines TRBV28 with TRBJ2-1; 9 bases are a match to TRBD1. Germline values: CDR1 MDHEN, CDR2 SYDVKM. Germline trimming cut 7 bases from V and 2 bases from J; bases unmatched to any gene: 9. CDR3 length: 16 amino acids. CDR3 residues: CASNNTTGGAYNEQFF. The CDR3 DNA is TGTGCCAGCAATAATACTACAGGGGGCGCCTACAATGAGCAGTTCTTC.

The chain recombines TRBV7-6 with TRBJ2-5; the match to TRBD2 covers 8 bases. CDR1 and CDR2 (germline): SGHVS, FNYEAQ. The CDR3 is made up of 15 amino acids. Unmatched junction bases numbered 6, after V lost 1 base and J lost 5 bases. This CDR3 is CASSLGMLAGETQYF. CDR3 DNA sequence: TGTGCCAGCAGCTTAGGGATGCTAGCGGGTGAGACCCAGTACTTC.

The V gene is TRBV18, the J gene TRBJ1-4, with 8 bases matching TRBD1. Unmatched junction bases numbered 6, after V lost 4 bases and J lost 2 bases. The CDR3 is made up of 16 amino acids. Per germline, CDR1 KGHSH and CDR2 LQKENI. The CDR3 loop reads CASSLARQGTNEKLFF. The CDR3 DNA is TGTGCCAGCTCACTTGCCAGACAGGGGACTAATGAAAAACTGTTTTTT.

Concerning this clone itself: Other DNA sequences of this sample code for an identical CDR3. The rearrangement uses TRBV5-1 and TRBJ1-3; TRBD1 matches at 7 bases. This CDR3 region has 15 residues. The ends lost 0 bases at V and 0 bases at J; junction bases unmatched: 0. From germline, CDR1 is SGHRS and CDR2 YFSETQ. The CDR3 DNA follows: TGCGCCAGCAGCTTGGCAGGGGGCTCTGGAAACACCATATATTTT. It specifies CASSLAGGSGNTIYF.

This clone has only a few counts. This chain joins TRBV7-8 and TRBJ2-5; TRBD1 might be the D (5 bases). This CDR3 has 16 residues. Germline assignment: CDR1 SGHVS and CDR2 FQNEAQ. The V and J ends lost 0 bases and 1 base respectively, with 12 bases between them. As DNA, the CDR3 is TGTGCCAGCAGCTTAGCGGTAGGGGTGGGCCAAGAGACCCAGTACTTC. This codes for CASSLAVGVGQETQYF. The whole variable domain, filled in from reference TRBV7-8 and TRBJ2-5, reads GAGVSQSPRYKVAKRGQDVALRCDPISGHVSLFWYQQALGQGPEFLTYFQNEAQLDKSGLPSDRFFAERPEGSVSTLKIQRTQQEDSAVYLCASSLAVGVGQETQYFGPGTRLLVL.

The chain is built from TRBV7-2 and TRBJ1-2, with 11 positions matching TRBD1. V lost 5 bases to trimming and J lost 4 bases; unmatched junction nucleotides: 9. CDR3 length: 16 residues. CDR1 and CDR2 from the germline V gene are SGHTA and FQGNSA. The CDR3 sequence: CASSQGQGAFVYGYTF. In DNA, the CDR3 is TGTGCCAGCAGCCAAGGACAGGGGGCTTTCGTCTATGGCTACACCTTC.

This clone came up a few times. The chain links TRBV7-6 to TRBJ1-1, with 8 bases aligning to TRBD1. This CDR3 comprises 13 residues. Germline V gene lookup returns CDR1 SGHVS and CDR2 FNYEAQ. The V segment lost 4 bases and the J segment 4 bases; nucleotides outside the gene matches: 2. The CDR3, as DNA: TGTGCCAGCAGCTCCGGACAGGGCACTGAAGCTTTCTTT. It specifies CASSSGQGTEAFF.

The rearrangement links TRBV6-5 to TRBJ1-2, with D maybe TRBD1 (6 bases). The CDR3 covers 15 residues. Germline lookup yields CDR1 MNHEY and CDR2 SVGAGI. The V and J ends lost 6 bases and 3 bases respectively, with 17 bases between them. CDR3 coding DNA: TGTGCCAGCAGCCCCGTAGGGGGTGGCGACTATGGCTACACCTTC. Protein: CASSPVGGGDYGYTF.

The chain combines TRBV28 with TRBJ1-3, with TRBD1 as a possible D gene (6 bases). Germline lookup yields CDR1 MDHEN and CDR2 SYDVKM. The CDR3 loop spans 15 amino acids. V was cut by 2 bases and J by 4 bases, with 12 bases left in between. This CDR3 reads CASSLPTGIGNTIYF. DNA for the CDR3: TGTGCCAGCAGTTTACCCACAGGGATCGGAAACACCATATATTTT.

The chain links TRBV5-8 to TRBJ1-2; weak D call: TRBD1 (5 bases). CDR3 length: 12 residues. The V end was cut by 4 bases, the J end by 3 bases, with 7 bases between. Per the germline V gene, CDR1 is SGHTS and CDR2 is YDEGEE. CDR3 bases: TGTGCCAGCAGCAGGGGTGACTATGGCTACACCTTC. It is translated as CASSRGDYGYTF.

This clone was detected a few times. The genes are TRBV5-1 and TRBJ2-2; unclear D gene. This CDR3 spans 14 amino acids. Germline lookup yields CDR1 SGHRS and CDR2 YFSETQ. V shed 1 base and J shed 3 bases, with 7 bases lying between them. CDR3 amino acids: CASSLLSDTGELFF. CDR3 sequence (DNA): TGCGCCAGCAGCTTGTTATCGGACACCGGGGAGCTGTTTTTT.

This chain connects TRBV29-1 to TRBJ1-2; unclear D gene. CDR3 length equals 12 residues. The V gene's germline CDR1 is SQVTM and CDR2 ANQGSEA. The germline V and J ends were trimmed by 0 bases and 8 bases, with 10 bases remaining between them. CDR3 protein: CSVEDSGGGYTF. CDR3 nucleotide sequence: TGCAGCGTTGAAGACAGCGGAGGGGGCTACACCTTC.

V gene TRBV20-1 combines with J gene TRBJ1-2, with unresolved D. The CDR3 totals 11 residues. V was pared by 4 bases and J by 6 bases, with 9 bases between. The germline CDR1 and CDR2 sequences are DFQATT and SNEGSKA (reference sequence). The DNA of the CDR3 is TGCAGTGCTACCCCCCGGGATGGCTACACCTTC. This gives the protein CSATPRDGYTF.

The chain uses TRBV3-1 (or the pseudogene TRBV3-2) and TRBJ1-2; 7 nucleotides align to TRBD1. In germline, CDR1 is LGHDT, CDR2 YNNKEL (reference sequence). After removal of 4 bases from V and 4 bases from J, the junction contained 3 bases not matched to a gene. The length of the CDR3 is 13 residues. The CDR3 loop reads CASSPGTAYGYTF. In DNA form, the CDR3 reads TGTGCCAGCAGCCCGGGGACAGCCTATGGCTACACCTTC.

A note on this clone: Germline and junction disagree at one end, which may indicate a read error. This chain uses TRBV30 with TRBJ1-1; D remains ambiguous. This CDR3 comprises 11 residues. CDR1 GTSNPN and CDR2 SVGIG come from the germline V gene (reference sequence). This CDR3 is CAWSRGTEAFF. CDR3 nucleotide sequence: TGTGCCTGGAGTCGGGGAACTGAGGCTTTCTTT.

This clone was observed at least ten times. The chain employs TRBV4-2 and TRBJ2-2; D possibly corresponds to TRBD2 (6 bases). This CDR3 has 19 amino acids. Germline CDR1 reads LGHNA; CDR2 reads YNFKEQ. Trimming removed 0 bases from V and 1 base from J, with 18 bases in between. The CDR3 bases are TGTGCCAGCAGCCAAGATCAGAGTAGCGGAAACTTGAACACCGGGGAGCTGTTTTTT. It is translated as CASSQDQSSGNLNTGELFF.